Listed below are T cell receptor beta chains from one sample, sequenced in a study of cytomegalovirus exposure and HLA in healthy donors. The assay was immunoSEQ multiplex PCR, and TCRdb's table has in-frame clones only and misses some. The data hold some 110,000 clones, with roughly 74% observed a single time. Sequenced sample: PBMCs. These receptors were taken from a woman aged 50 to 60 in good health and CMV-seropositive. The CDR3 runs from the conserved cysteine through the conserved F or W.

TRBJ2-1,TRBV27,CASSLFVAGGSYNEQFF
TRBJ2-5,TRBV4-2,CASSQQRGTQETQYF
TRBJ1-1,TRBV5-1,CASSLTSRQGGNTEAFF
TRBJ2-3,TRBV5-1,CASSLIRGGTDTQYF
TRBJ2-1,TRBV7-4,CASSATRKGVSESHEQFF
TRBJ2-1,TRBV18,CASSPIAGGLSYNEQFF
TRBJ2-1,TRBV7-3,CASSPGTASYNEQFF
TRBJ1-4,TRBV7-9,CASSSEEGQVDEKLFF
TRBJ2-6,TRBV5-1,CASSSSYSPGANVLTF
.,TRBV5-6,CASSLRDWDPYEQYF
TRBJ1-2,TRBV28,CASSPGPSGALGGYTF
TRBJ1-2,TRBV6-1,CASSDGRNRYGYTF
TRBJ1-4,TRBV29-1,CSVEGAGEKLFF
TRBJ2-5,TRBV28,CASRVRAKETQYF
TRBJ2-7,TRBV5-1,CASSPGQGAMGNPLGYEQYF
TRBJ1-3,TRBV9,CASSVEDRISGNTIYF
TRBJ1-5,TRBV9,CASSVGREYQPQHF
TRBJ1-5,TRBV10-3,CAISGPLRDIHQPQHF
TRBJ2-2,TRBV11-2,CASRPPGGELFF
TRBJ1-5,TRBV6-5,CASSYSPNTNQPQHF
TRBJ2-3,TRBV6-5,CASKTGILSGDTQYF
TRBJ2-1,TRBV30,CAWKRDRAYNEQFF
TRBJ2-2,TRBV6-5,CATSGVSGGELFF
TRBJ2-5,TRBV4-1,CASSPAGQETQYF
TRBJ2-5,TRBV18,CASSPFRDSQETQYF
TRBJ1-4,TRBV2,CATEDSLNEKLFF
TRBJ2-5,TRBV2,CASTGPYTGYGETQYF
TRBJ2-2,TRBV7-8,CASSLPATGKHTGELFF
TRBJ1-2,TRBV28,CASSSTGAHSYGYTF
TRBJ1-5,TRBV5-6,CASSSGEGPQHF
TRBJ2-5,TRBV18,CASSPQGRVETQYF
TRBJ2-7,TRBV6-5,CASSYGQLRSYEQYF
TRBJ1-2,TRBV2,CASSPGQGNGYTF
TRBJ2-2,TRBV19,CATPRREKYSDTGELFF
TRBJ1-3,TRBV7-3,CASSLSGVSGNTIYF
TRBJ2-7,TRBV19,CASSPGQGAEQYF
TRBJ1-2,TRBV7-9,CASSSARDSEYGYTF
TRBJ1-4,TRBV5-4,CASSRALGGEKLFF
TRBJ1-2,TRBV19,CASRPSYRESQGYTF
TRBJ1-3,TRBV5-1,CASSLQGQGFGNTIYF
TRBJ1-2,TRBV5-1,CASSSGTGNYGYTF
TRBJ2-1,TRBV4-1,CASSQATGEQFF
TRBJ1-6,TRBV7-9,CASSLVSGGSNSPLHF
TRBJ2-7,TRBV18,CASATGGPPYEQYF
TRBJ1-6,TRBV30,CARGSGTGRYSPLHF
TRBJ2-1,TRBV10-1,CASSESLYNEQFF
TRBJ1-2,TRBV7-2,CASSLWAGNHYGYTF
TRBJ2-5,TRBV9,CASSVEGVGETQYF
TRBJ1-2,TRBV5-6,CASSWSSGVSNYGYTF
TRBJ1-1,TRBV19,CASSIGPQQNTEAFF
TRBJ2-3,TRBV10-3,CAIKGDTDTQYF